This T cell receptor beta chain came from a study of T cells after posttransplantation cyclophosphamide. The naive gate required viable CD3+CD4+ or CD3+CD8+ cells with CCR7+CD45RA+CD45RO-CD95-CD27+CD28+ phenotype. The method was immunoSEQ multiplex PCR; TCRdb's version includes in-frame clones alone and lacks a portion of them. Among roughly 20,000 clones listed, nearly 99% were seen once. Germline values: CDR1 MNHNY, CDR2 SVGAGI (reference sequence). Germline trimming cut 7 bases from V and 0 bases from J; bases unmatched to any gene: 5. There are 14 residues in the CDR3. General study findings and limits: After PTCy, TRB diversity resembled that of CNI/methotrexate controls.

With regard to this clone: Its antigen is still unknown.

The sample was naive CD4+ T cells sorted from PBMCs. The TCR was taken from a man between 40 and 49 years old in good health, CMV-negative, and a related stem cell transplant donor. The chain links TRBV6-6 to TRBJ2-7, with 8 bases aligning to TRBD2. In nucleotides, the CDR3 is TGTGCCAGCACCCCCCGGGAGGGCTCCTACGAGCAGTACTTC. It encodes CASTPREGSYEQYF.